Below, one TCR beta chain is given with its context. Its antigen is as yet unknown. The record originates from a study of shared clonotypes between healthy human individuals. Study details: Aged between 18 and 49, the donors were a couple of women and a few men. Per donor, CD8 memory used one plate, CD8 naive used two, CD4 memory used three and CD4 naive used three.

CD45RO-negative cells were positively selected for CCR7, leaving out terminally differentiated effector memory CD45RA+ cells. Measured with immunoSEQ multiplex PCR; TCRdb has only the in-frame clones, and not every one. The profile covers just over 2,000,000 clones, with about 95% appearing a single time and 0.85% to 1.2% taken by the ten largest. Trimming took 4 bases from V and 2 from J; bases not matched to a gene: 14. The CDR3 contains 19 residues. Per germline, CDR1 GTSNPN and CDR2 SVGIG (reference sequence). Study findings and constraints: Clonotypes shared by all four donors outscored non-shared clonotypes in generation probability.

The chain carries TRBV30 and TRBJ1-4; TRBD1 matches at 12 bases. The receptor comes from a man younger than 35 in good health. Sequencing was done on a sample of naive CD8+ T cells sorted from blood. Here the CDR3 DNA reads TGTGCCTGGACAGGGGTCTCCCGGGACAGGGGGCCCACTAATGAAAAACTGTTTTTT. Amino acid sequence: CAWTGVSRDRGPTNEKLFF.